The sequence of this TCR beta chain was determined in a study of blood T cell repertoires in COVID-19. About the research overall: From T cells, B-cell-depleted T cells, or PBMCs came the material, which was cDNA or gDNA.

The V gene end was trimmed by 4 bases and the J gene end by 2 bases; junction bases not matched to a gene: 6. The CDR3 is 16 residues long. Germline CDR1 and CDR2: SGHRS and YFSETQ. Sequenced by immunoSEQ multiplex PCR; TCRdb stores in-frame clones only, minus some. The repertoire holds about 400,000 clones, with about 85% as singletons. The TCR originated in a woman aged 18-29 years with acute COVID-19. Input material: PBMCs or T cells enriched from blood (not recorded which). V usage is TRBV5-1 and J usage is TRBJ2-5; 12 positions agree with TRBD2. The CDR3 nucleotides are TGCGCCAGCAGCGCACCCGGACTAGCGGGGCAAGAGACCCAGTACTTC. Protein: CASSAPGLAGQETQYF.